These 9 T cell receptor beta chains came from one sample sequenced in a study of blood T cell repertoires in COVID-19 (TCRdb year 2020). The library was produced with the immunoSEQ multiplex PCR assay. Held by TCRdb, this immuneACCESS table contains in-frame sequences only and omits some clones. Under half of the omission traces to an unresolved V gene where checked; the cause of the rest is unknown. Here the sample has fewer than 35,000 clones; approximately 90% occur a single time. Of the sample, under 4% falls within the top ten clones. What was sequenced was peripheral blood. These receptors came from a man in his sixties with acute or convalescent COVID-19.

The rearrangement joins TRBV3-1 (or the pseudogene TRBV3-2) to TRBJ1-1; D uncertain. V lost 1 base and J 5 bases, leaving 11 bases between the germline ends. CDR3 length equals 14 residues. The germline V gene encodes CDR1 LGHDT and CDR2 YNNKEL (reference sequence). The CDR3 bases are TGTGCCAGCAGCCAAGCGGGAGCCCCTACTGAAGCTTTCTTT. Its translation is CASSQAGAPTEAFF.

This clone appeared once. J is TRBJ2-2 and V is TRBV3-1 (or the pseudogene TRBV3-2); D call uncertain. CDR1 and CDR2 from the germline V gene are LGHDT and YNNKEL (reference sequence). The V and J ends lost 8 bases and 1 base respectively, with 8 bases between them. The CDR3 is made up of 13 amino acids. In DNA form, the CDR3 reads TGTGCCAGCGGATCAGGGAACACCGGGGAGCTGTTTTTT. Translation: CASGSGNTGELFF.

This chain links TRBV7-3 with TRBJ1-1, with D unclear. Trimming removed 5 bases at V and 6 bases at J, with 19 bases between. Germline CDR1 and CDR2: SGHTA and FQGTGA. The CDR3 consists of 15 residues. The CDR3 sequence: CASSPSGPGGPEAFF. The DNA for the CDR3 is TGTGCCAGCAGCCCGTCCGGTCCCGGAGGGCCTGAAGCTTTCTTT.

This clone was seen only a few times. The chain employs TRBV11-3 and TRBJ2-3; 9 bases are a match to TRBD1. The CDR3 sequence is 16 residues long. The germline V gene has CDR1 SGHNT and CDR2 YENEEA. The V gene end was trimmed by 2 bases and the J gene end by 1 base; junction bases not matched to a gene: 4. The CDR3, as DNA: TGTGCCAGCAGCTTATCCCGGGACAGGGGCACAGATACGCAGTATTTT. This translates into CASSLSRDRGTDTQYF.

The chain employs TRBV7-9 and TRBJ2-3; the match to TRBD2 covers 9 bases. The CDR3 loop spans 17 amino acids. In germline, CDR1 is SEHNR, CDR2 FQNEAQ (reference sequence). The V segment lost 4 bases and the J segment 3 bases; nucleotides outside the gene matches: 11. The CDR3 DNA reads as TGTGCCAGCAGCTCGACCCTAGCGGGGTGGGCTACAGATACGCAGTATTTT. This encodes CASSSTLAGWATDTQYF.

This clone was found once. This chain joins TRBV24-1 and TRBJ2-5, with TRBD2 as a possible D gene (6 bases). Trimming stripped 1 base from V and 5 bases from J, with 10 bases between. This CDR3 has 14 residues. Per the germline V gene, CDR1 is KGHDR and CDR2 is SFDVKD. This chain's CDR3 is CATSDFGGTETQYF. As DNA, the CDR3 is TGTGCCACCAGTGATTTCGGCGGGACGGAGACCCAGTACTTC.

This clone is a singleton in its sample. The rearrangement joins TRBV2 to TRBJ2-6, with 10 positions matching TRBD2. Germline lookup yields CDR1 SNHLY and CDR2 FYNNEI. Losses at the gene ends were 3 bases for V and 0 bases for J; bases not matched to a gene: 5. The CDR3 has 18 amino acids. The CDR3 DNA reads TGTGCCAGCAGTGACAGACTAGCGGGCGACTCTGGGGCCAACGTCCTGACTTTC. This gives the protein CASSDRLAGDSGANVLTF.

The genes are TRBV12-3 or TRBV12-4 and TRBJ2-1; no reliable D call. CDR3 length: 12 amino acids. Trimming pared 1 base from V and 9 bases from J, leaving 7 bases between. CDR3 DNA sequence: TGTGCCAGCAGTTTAGGTAGATTTGAGCAGTTCTTC. This encodes CASSLGRFEQFF.

This chain connects TRBV4-1 to TRBJ2-7, with D maybe TRBD2 (6 bases). Germline CDR1 reads MGHRA; CDR2 reads YSYEKL. Trimming took off 2 bases at V and 1 base at J, with 12 bases between the two ends. The CDR3 totals 15 residues. Written as DNA, the CDR3 is TGCGCCAGCAGCCAATTTGGGGGGTTGTCCTACGAGCAGTACTTC. As protein: CASSQFGGLSYEQYF.